The TCR beta chain described here comes from a study of T-cell reconstitution after alpha-beta-depleted transplantation in children (dated by TCRdb to about 2016). A note on the overall study: T-cell immune reconstitution after TCRalphabeta/CD19-depleted allogeneic hematopoietic cell transplantation in children was quantitatively tracked in the study by means of TCR repertoire profiling. Broad study findings and their caveats: In some patients, high TCRbeta diversity at day 60 was attributed to recipient T cells and intrathymic progenitors that had survived conditioning. Over the following months the frequencies of hyperexpanded clones went down, and after one year T-cell counts and TCRbeta diversity were mostly credited to newly produced T cells. About two months after transplant, the apparently early recovery of alphabetaT-cell counts reportedly depended on just several hundred clones that had expanded rapidly and came from non-depleted graft cells.

The germline V gene (reference sequence) yields DFQATT for CDR1 and SNEGSKA for CDR2. Measured from the cysteine to the phenylalanine, the CDR3 is 11 residues long. Solely the CDR3 DNA is kept, with 33 bases framed from the first base. Receptor libraries were prepared by PCR. Sequenced on an Illumina HiSeq 2500. Molecular barcoding was employed in the preparation of TCR libraries, with unique molecular identifiers being used to normalize TCRbeta repertoire quantification. TCRdb cleaned the public reads at Q25 with fastp, built clones with MiXCR and kept in-frame beta chains. CDR3 protein sequences are deduplicated, and each keeps its most common genes and DNA. The sample has hundreds of thousands of distinct CDR3 sequences on record, 10% of them singletons. Less than 8% of the sample goes to the ten largest clones. In the paper's terms, the treatment or condition label means: allogeneic hematopoietic cell transplantation with graft depleted of TCRalphabeta T cells and CD19 B cells. The children who served as transplant recipients had been given grafts of TCRalphabeta/CD19-depleted allogeneic hematopoietic cells.

This clonotype was seen ten or more times. Its antigen remains undetermined. Per-base qualities were not stored, and no clone one base away is much larger. The TCR comes from a boy younger than two with acute myeloid leukemia, due to receive a stem cell transplant. The sequencing here drew on PBMCs, taken before TCRalphabeta/CD19-depleted stem cell transplant. The sequence is built from TRBV20-1 and TRBJ2-5; the D segment might be TRBD1 or TRBD2, since each matches 5 bases. CDR3 sequence: CSVRVGQTQYF. The bases read TGCAGCGTCCGGGTGGGACAGACCCAGTACTTC.